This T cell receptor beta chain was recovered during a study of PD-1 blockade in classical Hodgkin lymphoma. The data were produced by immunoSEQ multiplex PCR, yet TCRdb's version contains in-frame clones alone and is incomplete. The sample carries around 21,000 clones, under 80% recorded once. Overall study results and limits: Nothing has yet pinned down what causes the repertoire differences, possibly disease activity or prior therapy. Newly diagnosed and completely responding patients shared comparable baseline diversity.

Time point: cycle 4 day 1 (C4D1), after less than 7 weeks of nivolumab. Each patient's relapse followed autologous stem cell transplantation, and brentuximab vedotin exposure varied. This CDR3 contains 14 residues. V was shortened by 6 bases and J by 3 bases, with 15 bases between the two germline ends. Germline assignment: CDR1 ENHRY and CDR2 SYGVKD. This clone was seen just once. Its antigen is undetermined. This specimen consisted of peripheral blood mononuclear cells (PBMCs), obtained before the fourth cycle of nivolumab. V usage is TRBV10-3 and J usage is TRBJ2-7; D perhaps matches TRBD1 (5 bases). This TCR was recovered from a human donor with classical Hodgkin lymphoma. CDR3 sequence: CAIRGPTADYEQYF. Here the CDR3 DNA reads TGTGCCATCAGGGGTCCGACAGCCGACTACGAGCAGTACTTC.